The entry that follows covers one T cell receptor (beta chain) sequence. This clonotype was found a few times. What this receptor recognizes is not known. No base quality information exists; no much larger clone differs at one position. Library prep was done by 5' RACE. The reads were generated on an Illumina HiSeq 2500. The second PCR ran for roughly 7 to 12 cycles and used a J-beta primer mix along with a sample-barcoded 5' primer. A template-switch 5' adaptor carrying 12 random nucleotides introduced a unique molecular identifier onto each TCR beta cDNA molecule. At least 3 million CDR3-containing paired-end reads were obtained from each sample. First-strand cDNA was synthesized from all RNA with the Mint cDNA synthesis kit, primed by a TRBC-specific oligonucleotide. All cDNA was treated with uracil-DNA glycosylase and then went through a first 18-cycle PCR with the universal primers M1SS and BC2_uni_R. Under the source paper's analysis protocol: For normalization, 1 million high-quality reads were randomly selected from each sample, with every read carrying a distinct molecular identifier. Instead of being binned into consensus sequences, reads that shared molecular identifiers were thrown out. MiTCR, with a Q25 quality threshold and the strictest error-elimination algorithm, was used for CDR3 identification, clonotype clustering and error correction. A nonparametric unseen species model with Euler transformation was used to estimate lower-bound total TCR beta diversity. The public reads were reprocessed in TCRdb via fastp at Q25 and MiXCR, keeping in-frame beta chains. Rows are unified per CDR3 protein, each entry keeping the most common DNA and genes. What appears here as the V and J calls and clone size reflects TCRdb's work, not the paper's. This sample has some 1.4 million distinct CDR3 sequences in its table, and roughly 40% of those were observed once. Jointly, the top ten make up roughly 7.7% of the sample.

The data derive from a study of blood T cells in healthy people across ages (dated by TCRdb to between 2015 and 2017). General notes on the study: Template switching captured roughly one uniquely barcoded TCR beta cDNA molecule per two T cells in model experiments. To track age-related changes in TCR beta repertoire diversity, the study relied on deep sequencing normalized with unique cDNA molecular identifiers. To avoid experimental bias, donors of different ages were distributed randomly across sequencing lanes. The donors were divided into four age groups: young (average about 16 years), middle-aged (around 41), aged (roughly 66) and long-lived (82). For two donors (one aged 18 to 30 and one aged 80 or older), the study analyzed two additional independent replicas of 1 million unique cDNA reads from the same blood draw. Study-wide conclusions, independent of this receptor: Because donor CMV infection status was unknown, age-related changes in expanded clonotypes were potentially confounded. Observed TCR beta diversity per million T cells fell roughly linearly with age, and a significant reduction was already apparent by age roughly 41. Total diversity estimates from one million sequenced T cells were considered lower bounds and underestimates. Bulk unsorted PBMC profiling prevented conclusive comparison of naive and antigen-experienced compartments. Compared with the aged group, the long-lived group had more naive CD4+ T cells, fewer expanded clones and increased TCR diversity, suggesting age selection. A strong correlation was found between observed TCR beta diversity and the percentage of naive T cells measured by flow cytometry.

The donors were under 40 Caucasian individuals from Russia, aged about 6 to 100 years, who were systemically healthy. Approximately 10 milliliters of peripheral blood were collected from each donor into EDTA-treated Vacutainer tubes. Ficoll-Paque density-gradient centrifugation was used to isolate PBMCs, with at least 6 million per sample. Trizol reagent was used to extract total RNA from PBMCs, with at least 5 micrograms per sample. Naive CD45RAhigh/CD27high T cell percentages were measured by flow cytometry on a PBMC aliquot from every donor. For CDR1 and CDR2, the germline V gene lists SGDLS and YYNGEE. V loses 0 bases of germline sequence and J loses 5 bases, and the interval between the two ends is 8 bases. The CDR3 spans 13 residues, from the cysteine through the phenylalanine. Only the CDR3 portion is preserved as DNA: 39 bases, with reading frame beginning at the first base.

The specimen sequenced was blood. The chain uses TRBV9 and TRBJ2-5; no D gene can be assigned with confidence. The sequence derives from a woman aged 18-35 years in good health. The CDR3 region reads CASSVAPPETQYF. The DNA sequence follows: TGTGCCAGCAGCGTAGCTCCTCCGGAGACCCAGTACTTC.